This T cell receptor beta chain was captured by sequencing in a study of OX40 agonist ivuxolimab in advanced cancers. Findings and caveats of the study: The 0.1-3.0 mg/kg partial responders had among the lowest clonal expansion.

Clones were read by immunoSEQ multiplex PCR, and TCRdb kept only the in-frame ones, dropping some. The table records tens of thousands of clones, around nine tenths of them present only once. The V end lost 2 bases, the J end lost 4 bases, and 9 bases lay between the germline ends. The germline V gene encodes CDR1 GTSNPN and CDR2 SVGIG (reference sequence). CDR3 length equals 12 residues. This clone was detected only once. Its specificity is not known. The sequence was collected from an adult with an advanced solid tumor such as melanoma, head and neck, liver or kidney cancer. Sequenced material: CD4+ or CD8+ T cells sorted from blood, taken in a trial of the OX40 agonist ivuxolimab. The chain links TRBV30 to TRBJ2-7; D not certain. The CDR3 DNA sequence: TGTGCCTGGAGTTTCAGCACGTACGAGCAGTACTTC. Translating gives CAWSFSTYEQYF.